This record concerns one TCR beta chain sequence. Its antigen is unidentified. This entry comes from a study of shared clonotypes between healthy human individuals. Overall study results and limits: In general, naive subsets displayed greater estimated richness than memory subsets did.

The protocol was immunoSEQ multiplex PCR, while the TCRdb copy is restricted to in-frame clones and leaves out a portion. The profile shows millions of clones, roughly 96% of them singletons. The CD4+ fraction was divided into a CD45RA+ naive subset and a CD45RA-negative memory subset. The clonotype comes from a man between 18 and 35 years old in good health. Sample: naive CD4+ T cells sorted from blood. This sample's subset: CD45RA+ positively selected.

The CDR3: CASSSTGVVSPLHF. CDR3 nucleotides: TGCGCCAGCAGCTCGACAGGGGTCGTGTCACCCCTCCACTTT. The chain carries TRBV5-1 and TRBJ1-6; 8 bases map to TRBD1. CDR3 length: 14 residues. The V gene's germline CDR1 is SGHRS and CDR2 YFSETQ. Trimming cost V 3 bases and J 10 bases; bases outside gene matches: 6. The full variable domain, with the rest looked up from reference TRBV5-1 and TRBJ1-6, is KAGVTQTPRYLIKTRGQQVTLSCSPISGHRSVSWYQQTPGQGLQFLFEYFSETQRNKGNFPGRFSGRQFSNSRSEMNVSTLELGDSALYLCASSSTGVVSPLHFGNGTRLTVT.